This T cell receptor (beta chain) was profiled in a study of beta chain features in type 1 diabetes. Note on this clone: Its cognate antigen is unknown.

Per the germline V gene, CDR1 is SGHDN and CDR2 is FVKESK. The V end lost 3 bases, the J end lost 1 base, and 9 bases lay between the germline ends. There are 14 residues in the CDR3. General study findings and limits: Across all four CD4+ subsets, people with type 1 diabetes showed modestly shorter TCRB CDR3s. A cDNA-based sequencing approach could over-represent cells with high TCR expression.

Cell sorting via CD45RO/CCR7/CD25/CD127/CD95/CD27 was performed to obtain CD4+ naive, central memory, regulatory and stem cell-like memory cells. Since all of the isolated RNA was reverse transcribed, expressed TCRB transcripts were what got sequenced. Clones were read by immunoSEQ multiplex PCR, and TCRdb kept only the in-frame ones, dropping some. The sample consists of 350,000 to 400,000 clones, around 12% of them appearing once. The origin of this receptor is a young woman with type 1 diabetes. Sequenced input: naive CD4+ T cells from blood. V usage is TRBV14 and J usage is TRBJ2-5; TRBD2 is a possible D gene (6 bases). CDR3: CASSQASVQETQYF. DNA of the CDR3: TGTGCCAGCAGCCAGGCTAGCGTCCAAGAGACCCAGTACTTC.